This TCR beta chain was documented in a study of T cells in Graves' hyperthyroidism and ophthalmopathy. Germline assignment: CDR1 SEHNR and CDR2 FQNEAQ (reference sequence). Trimming cost V 2 bases and J 0 bases; bases outside gene matches: 13. This CDR3 is built from 20 residues. There were TCR beta CDR3 regions amplified from RNA transcripts. Researchers ran a first-round RT-PCR on the TCR CDR3 using the HTBI primer set. MiXCR was run by TCRdb on the multiplex PCR reads, yielding one entry per CDR3 protein. The sample shows about 380,000 distinct CDR3 sequences, roughly 12% of them seen only once. Sequenced: blood. This sequence joins TRBV7-9 and TRBJ2-7, with 13 bases aligning to TRBD2. The clonotype comes from a young man with Graves' hyperthyroidism that later progressed to Graves' ophthalmopathy. The CDR3: CASSLSTWTSGGVSSYEQYF. The CDR3 DNA reads TGTGCCAGCAGCTTAAGCACGTGGACTAGCGGGGGCGTCAGCTCCTACGAGCAGTACTTC.